Listed here are 10 T cell receptor beta chains from one sample, sequenced in a study of control samples from healthy donors and cancer patients. Clones were read by immunoSEQ multiplex PCR, and TCRdb kept only the in-frame ones, dropping some. Here the sample spans just over 150,000 clones, nearly 95% being singletons. Sequencing input: blood. The receptors here all came from a man over 45 in good health.

The chain joins TRBV29-1 to TRBJ1-1; D possibly corresponds to TRBD1 (6 bases). The V and J ends lost 4 bases and 3 bases respectively, with 18 bases between them. Germline lookup yields CDR1 SQVTM and CDR2 ANQGSEA. This CDR3 contains 15 residues. CDR3 residues: CSVAADWTVYTEAFF. The CDR3 DNA reads as TGCAGCGTTGCGGCGGATTGGACAGTGTACACTGAAGCTTTCTTT.

The chain combines TRBV13 with TRBJ1-1, with 7 bases identical to TRBD1. Germline V gene lookup returns CDR1 PRHDT and CDR2 FYEKMQ (reference sequence). This CDR3 region has 15 residues. V shed 5 bases and J 4 bases; nucleotides not matched to a gene: 10. DNA of the CDR3: TGTGCCAGCAGCGACAGGGATGGGAAGAGCACTGAAGCTTTCTTT. The encoded protein is CASSDRDGKSTEAFF.

CDR3 sequence: CASSLVAGGPEQYF. In nucleotides, the CDR3 is TGTGCCAGCAGCTTAGTGGCAGGCGGGCCCGAGCAGTACTTC. J is TRBJ2-7 and V is TRBV7-2; the D gene is possibly TRBD2 (5 bases). The CDR3 sequence is 14 residues long. With 1 base removed from V and 6 bases from J, the gap between germline ends came to 13 bases. CDR1 and CDR2 (germline): SGHTA, FQGNSA.

This chain uses TRBV2 with TRBJ2-3; 10 bases agree with TRBD2. CDR1 is SNHLY and CDR2 is FYNNEI in the germline V gene. The CDR3 length is 17 residues. V was pared by 0 bases and J by 5 bases, with 8 bases of the junction left unmatched. The CDR3, as DNA: TGTGCCAGCAGTGAAGCGCCTATTTGGACTAGCGGAGATACGCAGTATTTT. As protein: CASSEAPIWTSGDTQYF.

CDR3 protein: CASSPGPGNLYGYTF. Here the CDR3 DNA reads TGTGCCAGCTCACCAGGGCCAGGGAACCTCTATGGCTACACCTTC. The V and J genes are TRBV18 and TRBJ1-2; a weak D match, TRBD1 (5 bases). This CDR3 is 15 amino acids long. Germline assignment: CDR1 KGHSH and CDR2 LQKENI. V was shortened by 2 bases and J by 4 bases, with 14 bases between the two germline ends.

The V and J genes are TRBV9 and TRBJ2-4, with 8 bases lining up with TRBD2. The CDR3 covers 18 residues. Germline CDR1 reads SGDLS; CDR2 reads YYNGEE. J was trimmed by 2 bases and V by 1 base; bases with no gene match: 11. CDR3 protein: CASSVTSSGSGPKNIQYF. CDR3 DNA: TGTGCCAGCAGCGTAACGTCTAGCGGGTCTGGTCCCAAAAACATTCAGTACTTC. Variable domain in full (rest from reference TRBV9 and TRBJ2-4): DSGVTQTPKHLITATGQRVTLRCSPRSGDLSVYWYQQSLDQGLQFLIQYYNGEERAKGNILERFSAQQFPDLHSELNLSSLELGDSALYFCASSVTSSGSGPKNIQYFGAGTRLSVL.

This chain joins TRBV6-5 and TRBJ2-5; D is ambiguous. Per the germline V gene, CDR1 is MNHEY and CDR2 is SVGAGI. V dropped 5 bases and J dropped 5 bases, with 6 bases sitting between them. This CDR3 region has 11 residues. The CDR3 is CASSLAETQYF. The DNA of the CDR3 is TGTGCCAGCAGTCTGGCGGAGACCCAGTACTTC.

The rearrangement uses TRBV24-1 and TRBJ1-2; 9 positions match TRBD1. This CDR3 is built from 13 residues. Germline values: CDR1 KGHDR, CDR2 SFDVKD. The V segment lost 4 bases and the J segment 4 bases; nucleotides outside the gene matches: 0. The CDR3 protein is CATSEGQGYGYTF. The CDR3 coding sequence is TGTGCCACCAGTGAGGGACAGGGCTATGGCTACACCTTC.

The chain carries TRBV3-1 (or the pseudogene TRBV3-2) and TRBJ1-3; D remains ambiguous. Between the trimmed V and J ends, which lost 1 base and 2 bases, there was a span of 9 bases. Germline V gives CDR1 LGHDT, CDR2 YNNKEL (reference sequence). This CDR3 comprises 15 residues. This CDR3 reads CASSQVARTGNTIYF. CDR3 in DNA: TGTGCCAGCAGCCAAGTGGCCAGGACTGGAAACACCATATATTTT.

This chain joins TRBV6-5 and TRBJ2-7, with 8 bases that match TRBD1. V was clipped by 6 bases and J by 4 bases; unmatched bases: 5. The germline V gene encodes CDR1 MNHEY and CDR2 SVGAGI. The CDR3 spans 13 residues. CDR3 sequence reads: CASRGDRLYEQYF. The CDR3 DNA follows: TGTGCCAGCAGAGGGGACAGGCTTTACGAGCAGTACTTC.